This TCR beta chain was documented in a study of blood T cell repertoires in COVID-19. Study overall: Italy, Spain and the United States were the sources of the convalescent and acute COVID-19 samples. PBMCs, B-cell-depleted T cells, or T cells were the source of the cDNA or gDNA that made up the material.

Germline V gene sequence: CDR1 MNHNS, CDR2 SASEGT. There are 15 residues in the CDR3. Trimming took off 6 bases at V and 2 bases at J, with 17 bases between the two ends. Repertoires were generated with immunoSEQ multiplex PCR, while TCRdb's copy carries only in-frame clones and drops some. This sample has 250,000 to 300,000 clones, with approximately 87% found just once. This chain joins TRBV6-1 and TRBJ2-7; a weak D match, TRBD1 (6 bases). The sequence derives from a man between 60 and 75 years old who had recovered from COVID-19. The sample consisted of peripheral blood. The CDR3, as DNA: TGTGCCAGCAGGTTCGACAGGAGTAGTGCCTACGAGCAGTACTTC. It encodes CASRFDRSSAYEQYF.